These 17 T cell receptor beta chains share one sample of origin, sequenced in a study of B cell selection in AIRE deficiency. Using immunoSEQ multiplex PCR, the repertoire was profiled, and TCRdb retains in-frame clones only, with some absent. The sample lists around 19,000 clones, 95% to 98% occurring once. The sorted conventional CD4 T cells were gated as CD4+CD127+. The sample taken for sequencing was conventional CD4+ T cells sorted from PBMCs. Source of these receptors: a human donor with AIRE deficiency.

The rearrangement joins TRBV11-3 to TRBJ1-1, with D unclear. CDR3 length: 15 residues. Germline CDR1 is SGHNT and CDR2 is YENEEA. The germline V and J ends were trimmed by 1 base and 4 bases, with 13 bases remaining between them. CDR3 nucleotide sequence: TGTGCCAGCAGCTTAGGTTGGCGGGGAGCCACTGAAGCTTTCTTT. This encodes CASSLGWRGATEAFF.

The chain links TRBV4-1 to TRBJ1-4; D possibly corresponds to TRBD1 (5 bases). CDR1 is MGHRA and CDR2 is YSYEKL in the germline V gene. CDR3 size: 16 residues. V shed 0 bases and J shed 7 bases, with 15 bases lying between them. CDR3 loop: CASSQEGWQGGEKLFF. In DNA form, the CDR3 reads TGCGCCAGCAGCCAAGAAGGTTGGCAGGGAGGTGAAAAACTGTTTTTT.

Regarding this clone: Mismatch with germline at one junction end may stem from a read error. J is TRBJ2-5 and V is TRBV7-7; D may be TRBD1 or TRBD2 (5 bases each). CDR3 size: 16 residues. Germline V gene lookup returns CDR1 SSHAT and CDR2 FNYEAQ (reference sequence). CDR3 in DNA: TGTGCTAGCAGCTCTCCCCCCGGGACCCGACAAGAGACCCAGTACTTC. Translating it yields CASSSPPGTRQETQYF.

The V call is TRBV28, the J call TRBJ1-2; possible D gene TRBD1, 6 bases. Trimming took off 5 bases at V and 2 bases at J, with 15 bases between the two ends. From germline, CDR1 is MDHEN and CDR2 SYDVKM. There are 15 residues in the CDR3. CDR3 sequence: CASSLPGHLNYGYTF. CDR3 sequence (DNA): TGTGCCAGCAGTCTGCCGGGACACCTCAACTATGGCTACACCTTC.

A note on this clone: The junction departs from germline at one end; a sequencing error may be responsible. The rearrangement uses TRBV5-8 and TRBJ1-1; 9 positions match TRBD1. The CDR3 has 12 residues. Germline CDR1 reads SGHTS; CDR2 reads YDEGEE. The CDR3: CASSPGDREALF. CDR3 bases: TGTGCCAGCAGCCCAGGGGACAGGGAGGCTCTCTTT.

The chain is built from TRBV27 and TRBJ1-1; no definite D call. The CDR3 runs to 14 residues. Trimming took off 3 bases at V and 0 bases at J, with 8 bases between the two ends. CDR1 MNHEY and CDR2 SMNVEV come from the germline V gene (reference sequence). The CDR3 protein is CASSLWHMNTEAFF. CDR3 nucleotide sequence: TGTGCCAGCAGTTTGTGGCATATGAACACTGAAGCTTTCTTT.

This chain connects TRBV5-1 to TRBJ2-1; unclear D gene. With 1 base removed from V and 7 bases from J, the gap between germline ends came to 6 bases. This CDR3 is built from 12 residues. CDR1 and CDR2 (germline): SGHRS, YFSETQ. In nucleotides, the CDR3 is TGCGCCAGCAGCTTGCTCGGAAATGAGCAGTTCTTC. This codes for CASSLLGNEQFF. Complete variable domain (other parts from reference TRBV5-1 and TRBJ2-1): KAGVTQTPRYLIKTRGQQVTLSCSPISGHRSVSWYQQTPGQGLQFLFEYFSETQRNKGNFPGRFSGRQFSNSRSEMNVSTLELGDSALYLCASSLLGNEQFFGPGTRLTVL.

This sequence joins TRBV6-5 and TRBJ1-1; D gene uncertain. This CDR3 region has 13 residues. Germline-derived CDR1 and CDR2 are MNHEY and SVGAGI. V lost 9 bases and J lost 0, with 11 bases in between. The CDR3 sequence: CASERRMNTEAFF. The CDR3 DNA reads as TGTGCCAGTGAGAGACGGATGAACACTGAAGCTTTCTTT.

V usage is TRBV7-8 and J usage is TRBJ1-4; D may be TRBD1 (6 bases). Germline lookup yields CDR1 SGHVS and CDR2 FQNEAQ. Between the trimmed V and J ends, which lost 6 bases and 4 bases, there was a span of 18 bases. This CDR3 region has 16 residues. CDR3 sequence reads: CASRTGPGANNEKLFF. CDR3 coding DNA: TGTGCCAGCAGGACCGGGCCAGGGGCTAATAATGAAAAACTGTTTTTT. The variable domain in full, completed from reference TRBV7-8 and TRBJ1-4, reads GAGVSQSPRYKVAKRGQDVALRCDPISGHVSLFWYQQALGQGPEFLTYFQNEAQLDKSGLPSDRFFAERPEGSVSTLKIQRTQQEDSAVYLCASRTGPGANNEKLFFGSGTQLSVL.

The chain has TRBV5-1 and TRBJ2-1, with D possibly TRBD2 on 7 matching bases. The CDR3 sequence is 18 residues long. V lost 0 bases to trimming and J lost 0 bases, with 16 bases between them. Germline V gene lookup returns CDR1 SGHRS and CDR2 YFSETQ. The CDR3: CASSLERGGDSSYNEQFF. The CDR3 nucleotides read TGCGCCAGCAGCTTGGAACGCGGGGGCGACTCCTCCTACAATGAGCAGTTCTTC.

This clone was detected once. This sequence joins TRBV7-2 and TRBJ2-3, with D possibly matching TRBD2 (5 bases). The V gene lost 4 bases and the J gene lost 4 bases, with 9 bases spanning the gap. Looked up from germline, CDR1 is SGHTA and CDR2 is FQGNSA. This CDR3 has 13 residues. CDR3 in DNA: TGTGCCAGCAGCTCGAGCGGCCCAGATACGCAGTATTTT. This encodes CASSSSGPDTQYF. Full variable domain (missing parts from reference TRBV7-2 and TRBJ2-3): GAGVSQSPSNKVTEKGKDVELRCDPISGHTALYWYRQSLGQGLEFLIYFQGNSAPDKSGLPSDRFSAERTGGSVSTLTIQRTQQEDSAVYLCASSSSGPDTQYFGPGTRLTVL.

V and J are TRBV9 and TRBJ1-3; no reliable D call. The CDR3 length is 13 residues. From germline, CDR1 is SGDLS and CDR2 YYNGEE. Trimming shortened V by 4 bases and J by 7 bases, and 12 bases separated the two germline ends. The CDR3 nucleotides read TGTGCCAGCAGCTCGAGGCCCCAGAACACCATATATTTT. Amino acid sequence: CASSSRPQNTIYF. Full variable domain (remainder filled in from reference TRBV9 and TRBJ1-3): DSGVTQTPKHLITATGQRVTLRCSPRSGDLSVYWYQQSLDQGLQFLIQYYNGEERAKGNILERFSAQQFPDLHSELNLSSLELGDSALYFCASSSRPQNTIYFGEGSWLTVV.

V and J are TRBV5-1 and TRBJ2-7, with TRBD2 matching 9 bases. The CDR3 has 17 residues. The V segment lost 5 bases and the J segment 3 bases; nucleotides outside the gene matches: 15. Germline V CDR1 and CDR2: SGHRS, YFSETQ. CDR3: CASSEGSGGTFFYEQYF. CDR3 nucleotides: TGCGCCAGCAGTGAGGGTAGCGGGGGAACCTTCTTCTACGAGCAGTACTTC.

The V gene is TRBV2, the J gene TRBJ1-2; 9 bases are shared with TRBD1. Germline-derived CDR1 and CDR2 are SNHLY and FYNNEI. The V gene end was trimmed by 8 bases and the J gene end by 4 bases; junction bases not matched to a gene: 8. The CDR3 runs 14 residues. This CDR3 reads CASRGQGTSYGYTF. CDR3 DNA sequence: TGTGCCAGCCGTGGACAGGGGACTAGCTATGGCTACACCTTC.

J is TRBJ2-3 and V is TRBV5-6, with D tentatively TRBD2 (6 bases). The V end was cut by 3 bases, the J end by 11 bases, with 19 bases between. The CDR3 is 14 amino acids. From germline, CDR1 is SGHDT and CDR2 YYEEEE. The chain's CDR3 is CASSSDTGEVGQYF. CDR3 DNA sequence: TGTGCCAGCAGCTCCGACACGGGGGAGGTGGGGCAGTATTTT.

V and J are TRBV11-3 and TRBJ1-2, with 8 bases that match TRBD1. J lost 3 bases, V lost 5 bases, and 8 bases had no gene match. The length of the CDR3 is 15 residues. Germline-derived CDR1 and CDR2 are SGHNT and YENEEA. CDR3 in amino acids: CASSPKGQGYYGYTF. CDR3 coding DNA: TGTGCCAGCAGCCCCAAAGGACAGGGCTACTATGGCTACACCTTC.

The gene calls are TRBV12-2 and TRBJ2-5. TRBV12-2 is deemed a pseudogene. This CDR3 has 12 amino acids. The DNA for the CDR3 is TGTGCCAGCAGCTTAGATCAAGAGACCCAGTACTTC. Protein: CASSLDQETQYF.